This TCR beta chain was observed in a study of CD8 T cells in Susac syndrome. Trimming took 5 bases from V and 5 from J, leaving 9 bases between them. Germline V lookup: CDR1 KGHSH, CDR2 LQKENI. The CDR3 loop spans 13 amino acids. RNA was extracted with the RNeasy kit, and a quantity of roughly 0.5 to 1 ug was reverse transcribed using random hexamers. TCRdb used MiXCR to reprocess the immunoSEQ multiplex PCR reads, holding one entry per CDR3 protein. The table lists under 80,000 distinct CDR3 sequences, 85% to 95% of them singletons. This TCR was recovered from a human donor with Susac syndrome. The gene calls are TRBV18 and TRBJ1-4; unclear D gene. Sequenced input: CD4+ T cells from PBMCs. The CDR3, as DNA: TGTGCCAGCTCATCCAATCAGAATGAAAAACTGTTTTTT. Encoded protein: CASSSNQNEKLFF.